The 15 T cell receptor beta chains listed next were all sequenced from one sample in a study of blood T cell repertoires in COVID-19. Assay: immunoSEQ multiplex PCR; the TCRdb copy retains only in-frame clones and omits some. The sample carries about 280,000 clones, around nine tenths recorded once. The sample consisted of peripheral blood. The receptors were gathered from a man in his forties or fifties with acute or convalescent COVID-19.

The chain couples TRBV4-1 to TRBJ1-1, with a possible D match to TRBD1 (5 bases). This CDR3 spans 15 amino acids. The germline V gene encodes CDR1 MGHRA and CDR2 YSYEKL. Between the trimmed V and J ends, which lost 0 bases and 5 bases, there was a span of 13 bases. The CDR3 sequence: CASSQEQREGTEAFF. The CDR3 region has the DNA TGCGCCAGCAGCCAAGAGCAACGGGAGGGGACTGAAGCTTTCTTT.

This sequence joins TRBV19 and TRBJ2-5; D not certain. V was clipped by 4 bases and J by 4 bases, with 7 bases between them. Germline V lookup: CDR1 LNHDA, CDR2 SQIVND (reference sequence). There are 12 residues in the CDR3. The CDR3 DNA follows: TGTGCCAGTAGTAGCCAGCGAGAGACCCAGTACTTC. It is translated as CASSSQRETQYF.

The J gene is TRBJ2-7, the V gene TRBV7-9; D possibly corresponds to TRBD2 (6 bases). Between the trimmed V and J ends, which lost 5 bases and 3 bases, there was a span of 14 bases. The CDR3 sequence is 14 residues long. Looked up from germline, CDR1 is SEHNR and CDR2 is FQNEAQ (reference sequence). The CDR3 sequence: CASSRSGFFYEQYF. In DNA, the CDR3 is TGTGCCAGCAGCCGAAGCGGGTTCTTCTACGAGCAGTACTTC.

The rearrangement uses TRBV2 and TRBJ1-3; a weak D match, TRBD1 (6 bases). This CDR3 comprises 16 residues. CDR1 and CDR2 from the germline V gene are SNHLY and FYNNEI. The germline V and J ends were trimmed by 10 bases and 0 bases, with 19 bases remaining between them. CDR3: CATGPQGTRSGNTIYF. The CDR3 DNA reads TGTGCCACAGGGCCCCAGGGGACCCGCTCTGGAAACACCATATATTTT.

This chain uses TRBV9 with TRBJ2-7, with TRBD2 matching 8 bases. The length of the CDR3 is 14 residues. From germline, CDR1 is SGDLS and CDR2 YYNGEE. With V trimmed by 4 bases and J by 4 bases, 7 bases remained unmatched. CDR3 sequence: CASSPGGAVYEQYF. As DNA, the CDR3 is TGTGCCAGCAGCCCCGGGGGGGCGGTTTACGAGCAGTACTTC.

This CDR3 is CASSEQAGTNQPQHF. The CDR3 DNA is TGTGCCAGCAGTGAGCAGGCCGGAACCAATCAGCCCCAGCATTTT. The genes are TRBV2 and TRBJ1-5; D not resolved. The CDR3 runs 15 residues. The germline gives CDR1 SNHLY, CDR2 FYNNEI. Trimming stripped 3 bases from V and 3 bases from J, with 12 bases between.

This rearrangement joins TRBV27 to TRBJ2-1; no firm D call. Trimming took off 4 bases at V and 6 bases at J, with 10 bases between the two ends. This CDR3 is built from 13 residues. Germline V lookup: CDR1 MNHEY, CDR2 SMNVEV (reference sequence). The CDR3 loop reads CASSYRQSNEQFF. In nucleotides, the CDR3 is TGTGCCAGCAGTTATAGACAATCCAATGAGCAGTTCTTC.

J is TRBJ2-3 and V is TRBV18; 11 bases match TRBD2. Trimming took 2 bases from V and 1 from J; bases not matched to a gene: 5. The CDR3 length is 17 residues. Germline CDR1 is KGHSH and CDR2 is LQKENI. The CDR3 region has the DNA TGTGCCAGCTCACCAGGTCGTAGCGGGGGGGGCACAGATACGCAGTATTTT. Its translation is CASSPGRSGGGTDTQYF. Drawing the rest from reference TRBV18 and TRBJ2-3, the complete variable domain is NAGVMQNPRHLVRRRGQEARLRCSPMKGHSHVYWYRQLPEEGLKFMVYLQKENIIDESGMPKERFSAEFPKEGPSILRIQQVVRGDSAAYFCASSPGRSGGGTDTQYFGPGTRLTVL.

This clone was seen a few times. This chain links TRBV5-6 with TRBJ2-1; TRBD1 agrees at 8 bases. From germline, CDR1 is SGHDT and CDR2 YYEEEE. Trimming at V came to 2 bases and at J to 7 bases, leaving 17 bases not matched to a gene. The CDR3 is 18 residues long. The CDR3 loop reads CASSFEFAGYTGGNEQFF. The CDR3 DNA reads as TGTGCCAGCAGCTTCGAGTTTGCCGGATACACAGGGGGGAATGAGCAGTTCTTC.

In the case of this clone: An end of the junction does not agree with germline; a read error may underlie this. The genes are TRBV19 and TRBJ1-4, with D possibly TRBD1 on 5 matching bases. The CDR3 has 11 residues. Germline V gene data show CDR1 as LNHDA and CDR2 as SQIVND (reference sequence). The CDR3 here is CASGSKEKLFF. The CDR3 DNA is TGTGCCTCAGGGTCTAAGGAAAAACTGTTTTTT.

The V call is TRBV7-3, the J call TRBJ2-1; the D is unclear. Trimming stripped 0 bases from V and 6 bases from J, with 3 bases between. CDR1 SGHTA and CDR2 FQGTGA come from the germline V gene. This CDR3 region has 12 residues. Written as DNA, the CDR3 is TGTGCCAGCAGCTTAACCAGCAATGAGCAGTTCTTC. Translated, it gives CASSLTSNEQFF. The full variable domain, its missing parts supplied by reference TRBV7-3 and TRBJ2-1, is GAGVSQTPSNKVTEKGKYVELRCDPISGHTALYWYRQSLGQGPEFLIYFQGTGAADDSGLPNDRFFAVRPEGSVSTLKIQRTERGDSAVYLCASSLTSNEQFFGPGTRLTVL.

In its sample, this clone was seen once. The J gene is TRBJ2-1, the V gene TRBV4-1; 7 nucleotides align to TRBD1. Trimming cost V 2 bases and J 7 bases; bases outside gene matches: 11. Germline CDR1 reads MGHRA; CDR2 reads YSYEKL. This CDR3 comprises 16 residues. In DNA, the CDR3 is TGCGCCAGCAGCCAATCCCGACCGACAGGGATGAATGAGCAGTTCTTC. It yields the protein CASSQSRPTGMNEQFF.

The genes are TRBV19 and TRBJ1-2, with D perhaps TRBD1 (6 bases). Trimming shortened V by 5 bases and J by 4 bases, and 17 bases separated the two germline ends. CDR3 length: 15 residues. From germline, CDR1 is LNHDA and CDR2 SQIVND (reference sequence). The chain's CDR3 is CASSSPVRTAYGYTF. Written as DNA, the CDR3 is TGTGCCAGTAGTTCACCCGTTAGGACAGCCTATGGCTACACCTTC. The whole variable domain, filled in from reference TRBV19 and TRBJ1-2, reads DGGITQSPKYLFRKEGQNVTLSCEQNLNHDAMYWYRQDPGQGLRLIYYSQIVNDFQKGDIAEGYSVSREKKESFPLTVTSAQKNPTAFYLCASSSPVRTAYGYTFGSGTRLTVV.

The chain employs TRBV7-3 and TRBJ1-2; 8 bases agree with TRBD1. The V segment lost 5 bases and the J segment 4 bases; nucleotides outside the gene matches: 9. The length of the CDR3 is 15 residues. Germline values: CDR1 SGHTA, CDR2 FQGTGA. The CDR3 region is CASSPGVGQVYGYTF. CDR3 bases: TGTGCCAGCAGCCCGGGGGTGGGACAGGTCTATGGCTACACCTTC.

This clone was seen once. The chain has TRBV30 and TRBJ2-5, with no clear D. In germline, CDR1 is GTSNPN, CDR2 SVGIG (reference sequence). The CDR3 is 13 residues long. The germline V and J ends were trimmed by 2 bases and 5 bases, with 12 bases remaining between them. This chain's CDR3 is CAWSFIQRETQYF. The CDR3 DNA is TGTGCCTGGAGTTTTATCCAACGGGAGACCCAGTACTTC. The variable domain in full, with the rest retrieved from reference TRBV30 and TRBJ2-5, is SQTIHQWPATLVQPVGSPLSLECTVEGTSNPNLYWYRQAAGRGLQLLFYSVGIGQISSEVPQNLSASRPQDRQFILSSKKLLLSDSGFYLCAWSFIQRETQYFGPGTRLLVL.